This T cell receptor beta chain was retrieved from a study of T cells in Graves' hyperthyroidism and ophthalmopathy. PBMCs were obtained from approximately 10 ml fresh peripheral blood. The table lists this clonotype with a few counts. What was amplified from RNA transcripts were TCR beta CDR3 regions. The HTBI set primed first-round TCR CDR3 RT-PCR. Each CDR3 protein gets one entry after TCRdb re-called the multiplex PCR reads with MiXCR. The sample has 600,000 or so distinct CDR3 sequences; 15% to 20% are singletons. Germline trimming cut 0 bases from V and 4 bases from J; bases unmatched to any gene: 9. The germline V gene encodes CDR1 MNHNS and CDR2 SASEGT. This CDR3 comprises 17 residues.

The clonotype originates from a woman in her 30s with Graves' hyperthyroidism. V is TRBV6-1 and J is TRBJ1-5; the match to TRBD1 covers 7 bases. Sequenced: blood. Here the CDR3 reads CASSEALRTGGNQPQHF. Here the CDR3 DNA reads TGTGCCAGCAGTGAAGCGCTGAGGACAGGCGGGAATCAGCCCCAGCATTTT.